This entry concerns a single T cell receptor beta chain. What it binds is not known. This specimen belongs to a study of cytomegalovirus exposure and HLA in healthy donors. Study-level background: Among around 170 million T cells, an earlier analysis found approximately 110 million unique TCR beta sequences.

Primers: 60 Vbeta forward and 13 Jbeta reverse. TCRdb's copy holds only in-frame clones and misses some; the assay was immunoSEQ multiplex PCR. Among fewer than 200,000 clones listed, over 70% were seen once. Findings and caveats of the study: The study labeled 164 TCR beta chains cytomegalovirus-associated.

Sequenced input: PBMCs. The source of this sequence is a man aged 30 to 39 in good health and CMV-seronegative.

CDR3 sequence: CASPRDKGNIQYF. For the CDR3, the DNA is TGCGCCAGCCCACGGGACAAAGGAAACATTCAGTACTTC. The chain carries TRBV4-1 and TRBJ2-4; D perhaps matches TRBD1 (6 bases). V was shortened by 8 bases and J by 6 bases, with 14 bases between the two germline ends. The germline gives CDR1 MGHRA, CDR2 YSYEKL. The CDR3 consists of 13 residues.